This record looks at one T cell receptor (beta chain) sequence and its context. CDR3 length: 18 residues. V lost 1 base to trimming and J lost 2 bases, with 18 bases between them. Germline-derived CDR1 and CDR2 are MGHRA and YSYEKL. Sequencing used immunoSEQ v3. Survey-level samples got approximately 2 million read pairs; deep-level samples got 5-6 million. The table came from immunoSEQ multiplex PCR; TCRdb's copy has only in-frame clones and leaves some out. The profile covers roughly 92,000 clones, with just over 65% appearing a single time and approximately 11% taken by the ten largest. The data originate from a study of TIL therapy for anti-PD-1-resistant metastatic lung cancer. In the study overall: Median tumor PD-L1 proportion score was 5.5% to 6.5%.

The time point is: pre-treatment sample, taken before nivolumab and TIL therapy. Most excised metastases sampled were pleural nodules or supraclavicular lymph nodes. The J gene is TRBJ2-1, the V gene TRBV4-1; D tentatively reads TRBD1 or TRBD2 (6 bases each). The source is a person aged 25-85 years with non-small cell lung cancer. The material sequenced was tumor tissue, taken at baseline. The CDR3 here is CASSQGGATKGPYNEQFF. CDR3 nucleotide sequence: TGCGCCAGCAGCCAAGGGGGGGCAACGAAGGGTCCCTACAATGAGCAGTTCTTC.